This record concerns one T cell receptor beta chain sequence. CDR3 size: 13 residues. The V end was cut by 4 bases, the J end by 7 bases, with 14 bases between. The germline CDR1 and CDR2 sequences are SQVTM and ANQGSEA. The method was immunoSEQ multiplex PCR; TCRdb's version includes in-frame clones alone and lacks a portion of them. Of roughly 97,000 clones in the sample, about nine tenths are singletons; the top ten hold about 0.75%. The source of the sample is a study of T cell changes during pregnancy in multiple sclerosis. Specimen: peripheral blood, collected in the second trimester of pregnancy. This chain uses TRBV29-1 with TRBJ1-5, with a possible D match to TRBD1 (5 bases). The clonotype originates from a female donor in good health, enrolled as a control in a pregnancy study. The CDR3 loop is CSVGGTGFQPQHF. The CDR3 DNA follows: TGCAGCGTTGGTGGCACAGGCTTCCAGCCCCAGCATTTT.